The sequence of this T cell receptor (beta chain) was determined in a study of CD8 T cells in ankylosing spondylitis. Findings and limits, study-wide: In synovial fluid and blood from reactive arthritis, some motif variants were previously reported.

The V gene's germline CDR1 is KGHSH and CDR2 LQKENI. The CDR3 consists of 16 residues. The V gene end was trimmed by 2 bases and the J gene end by 4 bases; junction bases not matched to a gene: 7. This clonotype was seen only a few times. The antigen remains undetermined. One entry per CDR3 protein, called by TCRdb with MiXCR from the 5' RACE reads. The data show under 200,000 distinct CDR3 sequences, around 9.6% seen once. The chain recombines TRBV18 with TRBJ2-1, with TRBD2 identical over 8 bases. The sequencing input was blood, either unsorted or a sorted T cell fraction (not recorded which). This TCR came from a female donor with ankylosing spondylitis or in good health (not recorded which). CDR3 nucleotides: TGTGCCAGCTCACCAGCGGGGACTAGACCTTACAATGAGCAGTTCTTC. Protein product: CASSPAGTRPYNEQFF.